The 25 T cell receptor beta chains reported below all come from one sample, sequenced in a study of cytotoxic CD8 clonotypes in ibrutinib-treated CLL. Assay: immunoSEQ multiplex PCR; the TCRdb copy retains only in-frame clones and omits some. The table has 100,000 to 150,000 clones, roughly 88% seen once. Specimen: PBMCs, collected after 24 months of ibrutinib treatment. These receptors were taken from a human donor with chronic lymphocytic leukemia.

V is TRBV28 and J is TRBJ1-2; the D gene is possibly TRBD1 (5 bases). This CDR3 comprises 14 residues. Trimming shortened V by 1 base and J by 3 bases, and 9 bases separated the two germline ends. Germline-derived CDR1 and CDR2 are MDHEN and SYDVKM. The CDR3 here is CASSLFGRDYGYTF. Here the CDR3 DNA reads TGTGCCAGCAGTTTATTCGGCAGGGACTATGGCTACACCTTC.

The V gene is TRBV9, the J gene TRBJ2-1, with TRBD2 matching 9 bases. Germline V CDR1 and CDR2: SGDLS, YYNGEE. CDR3 length: 16 amino acids. Germline trimming cut 0 bases from V and 7 bases from J; bases unmatched to any gene: 8. DNA of the CDR3: TGTGCCAGCAGCGTAGCGGGTAGCGGGAGCAATAATGAGCAGTTCTTC. It yields the protein CASSVAGSGSNNEQFF.

V usage is TRBV7-7 and J usage is TRBJ2-5; 11 bases line up with TRBD2. The CDR3 covers 16 residues. Germline V gene lookup returns CDR1 SSHAT and CDR2 FNYEAQ (reference sequence). Trimming removed 5 bases from V and 3 bases from J; junction bases left unmatched: 8. CDR3 residues: CASSVSGLAAKETQYF. CDR3 bases: TGTGCCAGCAGCGTTTCGGGACTAGCGGCCAAAGAGACCCAGTACTTC. The variable domain in full, completed from reference TRBV7-7 and TRBJ2-5, reads GAGVSQSPRYKVTKRGQDVTLRCDPISSHATLYWYQQALGQGPEFLTYFNYEAQPDKSGLPSDRFSAERPEGSISTLTIQRTEQRDSAMYRCASSVSGLAAKETQYFGPGTRLLVL.

The V call is TRBV30, the J call TRBJ1-2, with TRBD1 identical over 7 bases. The CDR3 runs to 17 residues. V shed 3 bases, J shed 6 bases, and the junction held 19 bases outside the gene matches. The germline V gene has CDR1 GTSNPN and CDR2 SVGIG (reference sequence). The CDR3 sequence is CAWRGGQSATLLNGYTF. The DNA for the CDR3 is TGTGCCTGGAGGGGGGGACAGAGCGCCACCCTTCTCAATGGCTACACCTTC.

The gene calls are TRBV28 and TRBJ2-3; 14 bases map to TRBD2. J was trimmed by 1 base and V by 5 bases; bases with no gene match: 11. Germline CDR1 is MDHEN and CDR2 is SYDVKM. CDR3 size: 19 residues. The CDR3 coding sequence is TGTGCCAGCAGTCTCCAAGCCTGGACTAGCGGGGGGCGCACAGATACGCAGTATTTT. It specifies CASSLQAWTSGGRTDTQYF. The full variable domain, completed using reference TRBV28 and TRBJ2-3, is DVKVTQSSRYLVKRTGEKVFLECVQDMDHENMFWYRQDPGLGLRLIYFSYDVKMKEKGDIPEGYSVSREKKERFSLILESASTNQTSMYLCASSLQAWTSGGRTDTQYFGPGTRLTVL.

This chain joins TRBV6-1 and TRBJ2-5; D remains ambiguous. The ends were cut back, 1 base at V and 3 bases at J, with 12 bases in the middle. The CDR3 loop spans 15 amino acids. Germline V gene sequence: CDR1 MNHNS, CDR2 SASEGT. The CDR3 sequence is CASSEGTQRKETQYF. CDR3 nucleotides: TGTGCCAGCAGTGAAGGGACCCAACGGAAAGAGACCCAGTACTTC.

V gene TRBV9 combines with J gene TRBJ2-5; 7 positions match TRBD1. The CDR3 has 17 amino acids. V shed 0 bases and J 7 bases; nucleotides not matched to a gene: 15. CDR1 and CDR2 from the germline V gene are SGDLS and YYNGEE. The CDR3 reads CASSVGIEGATRGTQYF. For the CDR3, the DNA is TGTGCCAGCAGCGTAGGGATAGAGGGGGCTACCAGAGGGACCCAGTACTTC. Using reference TRBV9 and TRBJ2-5 for the parts outside the CDR3, the full variable domain is DSGVTQTPKHLITATGQRVTLRCSPRSGDLSVYWYQQSLDQGLQFLIQYYNGEERAKGNILERFSAQQFPDLHSELNLSSLELGDSALYFCASSVGIEGATRGTQYFGPGTRLLVL.

This clone was observed a single time. J is TRBJ2-7 and V is TRBV6-5; possibly TRBD2 for D (5 bases). CDR1 and CDR2 from the germline V gene are MNHEY and SVGAGI. The CDR3 is 12 residues long. Trimming took off 5 bases at V and 4 bases at J, with 9 bases between the two ends. The CDR3 region has the DNA TGTGCCAGCAGTCCCGGACTTTACGAGCAGTACTTC. It is translated as CASSPGLYEQYF.

The chain carries TRBV5-1 and TRBJ1-3, with no clear D. Looked up from germline, CDR1 is SGHRS and CDR2 is YFSETQ. The CDR3 has 15 residues. V was cut by 0 bases and J by 0 bases, with 7 bases left in between. The CDR3 loop is CASSLDGSSGNTIYF. CDR3 coding DNA: TGCGCCAGCAGCTTGGATGGCAGCTCTGGAAACACCATATATTTT.

This clone was counted a single time. The rearrangement joins TRBV20-1 to TRBJ2-3, with D tentatively TRBD2 (6 bases). Per germline, CDR1 DFQATT and CDR2 SNEGSKA (reference sequence). V gave up 7 bases and J gave up 9 bases, with 14 bases separating them. The CDR3 spans 11 residues. The CDR3 reads CSVEGSRTQYF. CDR3 nucleotide sequence: TGCAGTGTGGAGGGGTCAAGAACGCAGTATTTT.

The J gene is TRBJ1-3, the V gene TRBV13; tentative D call: TRBD1 (6 bases). Germline CDR1 reads PRHDT; CDR2 reads FYEKMQ (reference sequence). The CDR3 sequence is 17 residues long. The germline V and J ends were trimmed by 5 bases and 0 bases, with 17 bases remaining between them. The CDR3 coding sequence is TGTGCCAGCAGCATATGGGGGCGGCGGGGCTCTGGAAACACCATATATTTT. Translated, it gives CASSIWGRRGSGNTIYF.

This rearrangement joins TRBV21-1 to TRBJ1-1; the table calls TRBD1, which could not be checked here. TRBV21-1 is noted as a pseudogene. The CDR3 loop spans 15 amino acids. The CDR3 reads CASSTRYKGQTEAFF. CDR3 in DNA: TGTGCCAGCAGCACACGCTATAAGGGGCAAACTGAAGCTTTCTTT.

The chain joins TRBV7-9 to TRBJ2-2; weak D call: TRBD1 (6 bases). The germline V gene encodes CDR1 SEHNR and CDR2 FQNEAQ (reference sequence). Trimming took 5 bases from V and 1 from J, leaving 11 bases between them. The CDR3 contains 15 residues. This CDR3 is CASSLSTGNTGELFF. The CDR3 region has the DNA TGTGCCAGCAGCCTCTCGACAGGGAACACCGGGGAGCTGTTTTTT.

V usage is TRBV5-6 and J usage is TRBJ2-7; the match to TRBD1 covers 8 bases. CDR1 SGHDT and CDR2 YYEEEE come from the germline V gene. There are 15 residues in the CDR3. Trimming removed 2 bases from V and 1 base from J; junction bases left unmatched: 5. The CDR3 region is CASSFFRGHSYEQYF. DNA for the CDR3: TGTGCCAGCAGCTTTTTCAGGGGGCATTCCTACGAGCAGTACTTC.

The J gene is TRBJ2-4, the V gene TRBV29-1; TRBD1 agrees at 7 bases. After removal of 4 bases from V and 9 bases from J, the junction contained 12 bases not matched to a gene. Germline V CDR1 and CDR2: SQVTM, ANQGSEA. The CDR3 consists of 14 residues. This CDR3 reads CSVAQTGYLGIQYF. In nucleotides, the CDR3 is TGCAGCGTTGCACAGACAGGGTATTTAGGCATTCAGTACTTC. The whole variable domain, filled in from reference TRBV29-1 and TRBJ2-4, reads SAVISQKPSRDICQRGTSLTIQCQVDSQVTMMFWYRQQPGQSLTLIATANQGSEATYESGFVIDKFPISRPNLTFSTLTVSNMSPEDSSIYLCSVAQTGYLGIQYFGAGTRLSVL.

The DNA for the CDR3 is TGTGCCATCAGGACCTCAGGGAGAGCTGGCTCGCATGGCTACACCTTC. It specifies CAIRTSGRAGSHGYTF. V usage is TRBV10-3 and J usage is TRBJ1-2, with a tentative D call TRBD1 (5 bases). The germline gives CDR1 ENHRY, CDR2 SYGVKD. This CDR3 spans 16 amino acids. The ends were cut back, 6 bases at V and 6 bases at J, with 23 bases in the middle.

The chain links TRBV4-2 to TRBJ2-2; 7 nucleotides agree with TRBD2. The germline gives CDR1 LGHNA, CDR2 YNFKEQ. With 0 bases clipped from V and 3 bases from J, the junction kept 4 bases outside the gene matches. The CDR3 has 16 residues. CDR3 coding DNA: TGTGCCAGCAGCCAAGAAACTAGCGAGTACACCGGGGAGCTGTTTTTT. It codes for CASSQETSEYTGELFF.

This sequence joins TRBV5-5 and TRBJ1-6; no definite D call. This CDR3 spans 16 amino acids. With 6 bases removed from V and 4 bases from J, the gap between germline ends came to 17 bases. Looked up from germline, CDR1 is SGHKS and CDR2 is YYEKEE (reference sequence). As DNA, the CDR3 is TGTGCCAGCAAATCAGTCCCGACTGCTTATAATTCACCCCTCCACTTT. It yields the protein CASKSVPTAYNSPLHF. Using reference TRBV5-5 and TRBJ1-6 for the parts outside the CDR3, the full variable domain is DAGVTQSPTHLIKTRGQQVTLRCSPISGHKSVSWYQQVLGQGPQFIFQYYEKEERGRGNFPDRFSARQFPNYSSELNVNALLLGDSALYLCASKSVPTAYNSPLHFGNGTRLTVT.

The chain is built from TRBV6-6 and TRBJ2-1; D call uncertain. Trimming cost V 8 bases and J 8 bases, with 13 bases left between them. This CDR3 contains 12 residues. Looked up from germline, CDR1 is MNHNY and CDR2 is SVGAGI (reference sequence). CDR3 nucleotides: TGTGCCAGCGAGACGAGCTGGGATGAGCAGTTCTTC. It translates to CASETSWDEQFF.

V and J are TRBV5-4 and TRBJ1-3, with 7 bases aligning to TRBD1. The V gene's germline CDR1 is SGHNT and CDR2 YYREEE (reference sequence). Germline trimming cut 4 bases from V and 0 bases from J; bases unmatched to any gene: 10. The CDR3 spans 17 residues. The DNA for the CDR3 is TGTGCCAGCAGCCGTAACAGGGGCCTAGACTCTGGAAACACCATATATTTT. It codes for CASSRNRGLDSGNTIYF.

This chain links TRBV27 with TRBJ2-7; D is unclear. Looked up from germline, CDR1 is MNHEY and CDR2 is SMNVEV (reference sequence). This CDR3 spans 13 amino acids. Trimming removed 5 bases from V and 4 bases from J, with 12 bases in between. CDR3 DNA: TGTGCCAGCAGTATCCGATTAGGTTACGAGCAGTACTTC. The encoded protein is CASSIRLGYEQYF.

V usage is TRBV29-1 and J usage is TRBJ1-5; TRBD1 agrees at 11 bases. The CDR3 is made up of 16 amino acids. Germline CDR1 and CDR2: SQVTM and ANQGSEA. Unmatched junction bases numbered 11, after V lost 6 bases and J lost 4 bases. CDR3 residues: CSVAPAGTGGNQPQHF. CDR3 sequence (DNA): TGCAGCGTAGCGCCCGCCGGGACAGGGGGGAATCAGCCCCAGCATTTT.

The V and J genes are TRBV28 and TRBJ1-1; the D is unclear. The length of the CDR3 is 14 residues. The ends were cut back, 4 bases at V and 0 bases at J, with 9 bases in the middle. The germline gives CDR1 MDHEN, CDR2 SYDVKM. This CDR3 is CASSSPRVNTEAFF. The CDR3 nucleotides read TGTGCCAGCAGTTCCCCTAGAGTGAACACTGAAGCTTTCTTT.

The V gene is TRBV19, the J gene TRBJ2-5; D remains ambiguous. The CDR3 length is 12 residues. Trimming removed 3 bases at V and 5 bases at J, with 7 bases between. In germline, CDR1 is LNHDA, CDR2 SQIVND (reference sequence). In DNA, the CDR3 is TGTGCCAGTAGTATGACGGCGGAGACCCAGTACTTC. This encodes CASSMTAETQYF.

The chain links TRBV6-5 to TRBJ2-2; 7 bases align to TRBD1. CDR1 and CDR2 from the germline V gene are MNHEY and SVGAGI. The CDR3 totals 15 residues. After removal of 6 bases from V and 4 bases from J, the junction contained 8 bases not matched to a gene. The CDR3 protein is CASSIDRVPTGELFF. The CDR3 DNA reads as TGTGCCAGCAGCATCGACAGGGTACCCACCGGGGAGCTGTTTTTT.